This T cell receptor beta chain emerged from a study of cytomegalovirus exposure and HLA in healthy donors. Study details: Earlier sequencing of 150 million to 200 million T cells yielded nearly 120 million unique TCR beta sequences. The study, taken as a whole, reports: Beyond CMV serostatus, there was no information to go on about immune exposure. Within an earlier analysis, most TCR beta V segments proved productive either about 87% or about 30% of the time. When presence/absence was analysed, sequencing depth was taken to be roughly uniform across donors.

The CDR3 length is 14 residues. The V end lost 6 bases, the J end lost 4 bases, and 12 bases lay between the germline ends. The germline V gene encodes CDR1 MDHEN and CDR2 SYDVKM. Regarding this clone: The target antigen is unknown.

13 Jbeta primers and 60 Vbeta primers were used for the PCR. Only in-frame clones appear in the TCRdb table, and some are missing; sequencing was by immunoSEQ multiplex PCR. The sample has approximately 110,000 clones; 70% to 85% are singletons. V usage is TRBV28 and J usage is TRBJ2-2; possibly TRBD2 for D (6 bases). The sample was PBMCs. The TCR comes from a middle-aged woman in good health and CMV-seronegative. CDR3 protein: CASRGTLPTGELFF. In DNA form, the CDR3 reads TGTGCCAGCAGGGGGACTTTACCCACCGGGGAGCTGTTTTTT.